The 15 T cell receptor beta chains below were found in one sample sequenced in a study of T cells in localized non-small cell lung cancer. Libraries were prepared by immunoSEQ multiplex PCR; TCRdb keeps only in-frame clonotypes and omits some of them. The repertoire includes about 31,000 clones, roughly 92% of them detected once, and roughly 0.7% sits in the top ten. The material sequenced was peripheral blood, taken before any cancer treatment. The receptors come from a woman between 40 and 69 years old with stage I lung adenocarcinoma.

J is TRBJ2-1 and V is TRBV28; D possibly corresponds to TRBD2 (7 bases). Germline assignment: CDR1 MDHEN and CDR2 SYDVKM. This CDR3 contains 15 residues. The V gene lost 6 bases and the J gene lost 5 bases, with 17 bases spanning the gap. The CDR3 here is CASSSPGGQNNEQFF. Written as DNA, the CDR3 is TGTGCCAGCAGCTCGCCGGGGGGACAAAACAATGAGCAGTTCTTC.

V gene TRBV5-4 combines with J gene TRBJ1-4, with TRBD1 matching over 8 bases. The germline V gene encodes CDR1 SGHNT and CDR2 YYREEE (reference sequence). The CDR3 contains 14 residues. J gave up 8 bases and V 4 bases, and 7 bases lay outside the gene matches. The CDR3 loop reads CASSLDRASEKLFF. The CDR3 nucleotides read TGTGCCAGCAGCCTGGACAGGGCAAGCGAAAAACTGTTTTTT.

The genes are TRBV6-1 and TRBJ2-7; 9 positions agree with TRBD2. There are 16 residues in the CDR3. V shed 0 bases and J 4 bases; nucleotides not matched to a gene: 7. The germline CDR1 and CDR2 sequences are MNHNS and SASEGT. In DNA, the CDR3 is TGTGCCAGCAGTGAAGCGCCTGCGGGAGGGCGGTACGAGCAGTACTTC. The encoded protein is CASSEAPAGGRYEQYF.

A remark on this clone: Other DNA sequences in the sample encode the same CDR3. The CDR3 sequence is CASSLLTYNEQFF. The CDR3 region has the DNA TGTGCCAGCAGCTTATTAACCTACAATGAGCAGTTCTTC. V and J are TRBV11-2 and TRBJ2-1; D gene uncertain. The CDR3 is 13 residues long. CDR1 is SGHAT and CDR2 is FQNNGV in the germline V gene. Trimming pared 2 bases from V and 2 bases from J, leaving 4 bases between. The complete variable domain, with remaining parts taken from reference TRBV11-2 and TRBJ2-1, reads EAGVAQSPRYKIIEKRQSVAFWCNPISGHATLYWYQQILGQGPKLLIQFQNNGVVDDSQLPKDRFSAERLKGVDSTLKIQPAKLEDSAVYLCASSLLTYNEQFFGPGTRLTVL.

This chain connects TRBV7-2 to TRBJ2-3, with 7 bases identical to TRBD1. The V gene's germline CDR1 is SGHTA and CDR2 FQGNSA. V lost 6 bases to trimming and J lost 4 bases; unmatched junction nucleotides: 22. This CDR3 region has 19 residues. CDR3 sequence: CASSPVGSRRGSHADTQYF. CDR3 nucleotide sequence: TGTGCCAGCAGTCCTGTTGGGTCGCGCAGGGGGAGTCACGCAGATACGCAGTATTTT.

This chain connects TRBV19 to TRBJ2-7; D gene unclear. Trimming left V 3 bases short and J 2 bases short, with 14 bases between. This CDR3 is 15 amino acids long. CDR1 is LNHDA, CDR2 SQIVND, per germline (reference sequence). As DNA, the CDR3 is TGTGCCAGTAGTATCTGGCTGGGTATTGCCTACGAGCAGTACTTC. Its translation is CASSIWLGIAYEQYF.

The chain is built from TRBV7-2 and TRBJ2-7; 15 bases are shared with TRBD2. V gave up 6 bases and J gave up 4 bases; unmatched junction bases: 4. The germline V gene has CDR1 SGHTA and CDR2 FQGNSA. This CDR3 comprises 15 residues. The DNA for the CDR3 is TGTGCCAGCAGACCGGGACTAGCGGGGGGATACGAGCAGTACTTC. Translating it yields CASRPGLAGGYEQYF.

This sequence joins TRBV5-1 and TRBJ2-3; 7 bases map to TRBD2. This CDR3 is built from 16 residues. J was trimmed by 0 bases and V by 0 bases; bases with no gene match: 4. The germline V gene encodes CDR1 SGHRS and CDR2 YFSETQ. CDR3 nucleotide sequence: TGCGCCAGCAGCTTGGACGGGGGAGGGAGCACAGATACGCAGTATTTT. This sequence encodes CASSLDGGGSTDTQYF.

This chain uses TRBV2 with TRBJ2-5; TRBD1 agrees at 8 bases. This CDR3 has 14 residues. Trimming cost V 3 bases and J 2 bases; bases outside gene matches: 2. Per the germline V gene, CDR1 is SNHLY and CDR2 is FYNNEI. The CDR3 DNA follows: TGTGCCAGCAGTGATGACAGGGGTCAAGAGACCCAGTACTTC. It translates to CASSDDRGQETQYF. Full variable domain (rest looked up from reference TRBV2 and TRBJ2-5): EPEVTQTPSHQVTQMGQEVILRCVPISNHLYFYWYRQILGQKVEFLVSFYNNEISEKSEIFDDQFSVERPDGSNFTLKIRSTKLEDSAMYFCASSDDRGQETQYFGPGTRLLVL.

This clone was counted a single time. The rearrangement uses TRBV5-1 and TRBJ2-5; 16 bases are shared with TRBD2. The CDR3 has 17 residues. The germline V gene encodes CDR1 SGHRS and CDR2 YFSETQ. J lost 2 bases, V lost 1 base, and 2 bases had no gene match. The CDR3 spells CASSLTGLAGGQETQYF. The CDR3, as DNA: TGCGCCAGCAGCTTGACGGGACTAGCGGGAGGGCAAGAGACCCAGTACTTC. Full variable domain (missing parts from reference TRBV5-1 and TRBJ2-5): KAGVTQTPRYLIKTRGQQVTLSCSPISGHRSVSWYQQTPGQGLQFLFEYFSETQRNKGNFPGRFSGRQFSNSRSEMNVSTLELGDSALYLCASSLTGLAGGQETQYFGPGTRLLVL.

This chain uses TRBV2 with TRBJ2-7, with 9 nucleotides matching TRBD1. V shed 7 bases and J 3 bases; nucleotides not matched to a gene: 10. The CDR3 extends over 15 amino acids. Germline V gene sequence: CDR1 SNHLY, CDR2 FYNNEI. CDR3 DNA: TGTGCCAGCACCCAGGTAGGGACAGGGTACTACGAGCAGTACTTC. Translation: CASTQVGTGYYEQYF.

The chain recombines TRBV19 with TRBJ1-5, with 8 nucleotides matching TRBD1. CDR1 LNHDA and CDR2 SQIVND come from the germline V gene (reference sequence). This CDR3 has 17 residues. The ends lost 4 bases at V and 0 bases at J; junction bases unmatched: 8. The CDR3 here is CASSRQGPDYSNQPQHF. In nucleotides, the CDR3 is TGTGCCAGTAGTAGACAGGGGCCCGATTATAGCAATCAGCCCCAGCATTTT.

A single count supports this clone. CDR3 nucleotides: TGTGCCATCAGTGAGGAACGACAGGCGGTCCAAGAGACCCAGTACTTC. This gives the protein CAISEERQAVQETQYF. The rearrangement uses TRBV10-3 and TRBJ2-5; possibly TRBD1 for D (6 bases). CDR1 is ENHRY, CDR2 SYGVKD, per germline. The CDR3 has 16 residues. V shed 2 bases and J shed 1 base, with 14 bases lying between them.

This chain connects TRBV11-2 to TRBJ2-5; no clear D. Trimming cost V 1 base and J 5 bases, with 11 bases left between them. Germline V gene sequence: CDR1 SGHAT, CDR2 FQNNGV. The CDR3 is 14 residues long. The CDR3 sequence: CASSLGRARETQYF. The CDR3 DNA follows: TGTGCCAGCAGCTTAGGTCGGGCGCGGGAGACCCAGTACTTC.

The genes are TRBV2 and TRBJ2-3; unclear D gene. Trimming took 6 bases from V and 8 from J, leaving 9 bases between them. Germline values: CDR1 SNHLY, CDR2 FYNNEI. The CDR3 runs 11 residues. CDR3 DNA: TGTGCCAGCAGGACCCTAGGTACGCAGTATTTT. It codes for CASRTLGTQYF.